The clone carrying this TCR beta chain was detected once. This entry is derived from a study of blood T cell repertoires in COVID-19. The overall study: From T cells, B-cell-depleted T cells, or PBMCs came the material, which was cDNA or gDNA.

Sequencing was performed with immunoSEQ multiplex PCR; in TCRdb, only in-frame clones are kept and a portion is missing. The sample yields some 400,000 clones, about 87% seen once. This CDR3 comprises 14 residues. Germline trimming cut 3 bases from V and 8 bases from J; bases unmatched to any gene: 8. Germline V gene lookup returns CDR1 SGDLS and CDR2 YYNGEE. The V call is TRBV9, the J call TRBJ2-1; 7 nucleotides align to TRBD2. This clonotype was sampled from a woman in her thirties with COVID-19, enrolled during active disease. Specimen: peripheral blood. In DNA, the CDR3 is TGTGCCAGCAGCGGCCGCGGGAGTATGGATGAGCAGTTCTTC. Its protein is CASSGRGSMDEQFF.